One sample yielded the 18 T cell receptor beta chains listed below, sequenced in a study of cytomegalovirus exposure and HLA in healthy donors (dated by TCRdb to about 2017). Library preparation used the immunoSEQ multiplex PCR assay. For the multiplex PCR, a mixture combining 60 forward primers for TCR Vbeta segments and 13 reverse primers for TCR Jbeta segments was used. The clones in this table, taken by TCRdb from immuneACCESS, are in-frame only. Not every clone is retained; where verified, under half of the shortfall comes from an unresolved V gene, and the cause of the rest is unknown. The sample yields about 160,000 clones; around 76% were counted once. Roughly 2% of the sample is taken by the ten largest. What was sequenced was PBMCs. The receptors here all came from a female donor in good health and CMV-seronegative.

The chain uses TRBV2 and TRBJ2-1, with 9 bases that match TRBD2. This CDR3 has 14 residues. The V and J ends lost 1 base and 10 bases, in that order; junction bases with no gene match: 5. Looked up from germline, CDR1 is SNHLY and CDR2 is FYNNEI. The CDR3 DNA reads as TGTGCCAGCAGTGAAGATAGCGGGAGTAGAGAGCAGTTCTTC. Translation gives CASSEDSGSREQFF.

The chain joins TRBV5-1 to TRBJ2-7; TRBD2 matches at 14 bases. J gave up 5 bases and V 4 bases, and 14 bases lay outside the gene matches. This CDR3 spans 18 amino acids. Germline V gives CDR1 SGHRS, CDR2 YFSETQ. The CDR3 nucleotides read TGCGCCAGCAGCCCGACTAGCGGGAGGGCCTTAAGTAATCACGAGCAGTACTTC. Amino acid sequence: CASSPTSGRALSNHEQYF.

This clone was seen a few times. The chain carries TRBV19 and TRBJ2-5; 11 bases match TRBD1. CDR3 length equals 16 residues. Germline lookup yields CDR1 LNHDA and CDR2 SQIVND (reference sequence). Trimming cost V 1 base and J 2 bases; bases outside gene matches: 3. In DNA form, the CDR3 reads TGTGCCAGTAGTATAGCCGGGACAGGGGGTCAAGAGACCCAGTACTTC. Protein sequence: CASSIAGTGGQETQYF.

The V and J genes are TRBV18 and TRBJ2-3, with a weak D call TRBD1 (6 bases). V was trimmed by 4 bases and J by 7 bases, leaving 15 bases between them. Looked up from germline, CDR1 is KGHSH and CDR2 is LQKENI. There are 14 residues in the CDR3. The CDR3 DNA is TGTGCCAGCTCACTTACGACAGGAACACATACGCAGTATTTT. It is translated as CASSLTTGTHTQYF.

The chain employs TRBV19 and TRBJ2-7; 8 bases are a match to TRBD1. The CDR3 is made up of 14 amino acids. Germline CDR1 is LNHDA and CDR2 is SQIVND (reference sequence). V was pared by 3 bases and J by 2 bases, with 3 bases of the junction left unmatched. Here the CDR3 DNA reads TGTGCCAGTAGTATGGACAGGGACCCCTACGAGCAGTACTTC. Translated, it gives CASSMDRDPYEQYF.

The CDR3 loop is CASSERRQGAGYTF. CDR3 in DNA: TGCGCCAGCAGTGAGCGAAGACAGGGGGCTGGCTACACCTTC. J is TRBJ1-2 and V is TRBV10-1; 10 positions agree with TRBD1. This CDR3 is 14 amino acids long. Germline V CDR1 and CDR2: WNHNN, SYGVQD (reference sequence). V dropped 2 bases and J dropped 7; count of bases not matched to a gene: 4.

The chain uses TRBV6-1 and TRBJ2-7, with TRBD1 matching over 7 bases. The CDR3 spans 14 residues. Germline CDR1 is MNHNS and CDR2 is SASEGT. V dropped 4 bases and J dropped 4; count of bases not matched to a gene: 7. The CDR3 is CASSAQGIGYEQYF. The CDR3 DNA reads TGTGCCAGCAGTGCACAGGGGATTGGGTACGAGCAGTACTTC.

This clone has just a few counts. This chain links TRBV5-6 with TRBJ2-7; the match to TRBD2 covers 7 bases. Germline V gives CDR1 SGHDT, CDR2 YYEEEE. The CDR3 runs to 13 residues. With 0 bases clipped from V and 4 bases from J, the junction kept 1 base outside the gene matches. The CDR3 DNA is TGTGCCAGCAGCTTGGGGGGGGGTTACGAGCAGTACTTC. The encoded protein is CASSLGGGYEQYF.

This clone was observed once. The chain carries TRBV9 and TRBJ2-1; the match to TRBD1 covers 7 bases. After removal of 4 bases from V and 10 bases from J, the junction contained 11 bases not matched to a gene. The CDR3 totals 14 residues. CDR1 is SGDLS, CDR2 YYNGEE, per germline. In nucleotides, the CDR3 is TGTGCCAGCAGCCCAACAGGGGCCCTAAGGGAGCAGTTCTTC. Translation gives CASSPTGALREQFF.

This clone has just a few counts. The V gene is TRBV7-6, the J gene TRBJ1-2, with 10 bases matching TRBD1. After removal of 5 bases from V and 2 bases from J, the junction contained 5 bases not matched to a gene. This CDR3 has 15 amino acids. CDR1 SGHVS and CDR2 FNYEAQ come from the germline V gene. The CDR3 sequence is CASSVRQGANYGYTF. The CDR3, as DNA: TGTGCCAGCAGCGTAAGACAGGGGGCCAACTATGGCTACACCTTC.

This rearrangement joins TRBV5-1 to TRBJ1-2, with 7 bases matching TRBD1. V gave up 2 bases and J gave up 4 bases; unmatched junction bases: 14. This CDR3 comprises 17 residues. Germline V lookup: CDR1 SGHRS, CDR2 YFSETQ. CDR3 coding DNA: TGCGCCAGCAGCTTACAGGGGCCCAATGGTAGGTCCTATGGCTACACCTTC. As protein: CASSLQGPNGRSYGYTF.

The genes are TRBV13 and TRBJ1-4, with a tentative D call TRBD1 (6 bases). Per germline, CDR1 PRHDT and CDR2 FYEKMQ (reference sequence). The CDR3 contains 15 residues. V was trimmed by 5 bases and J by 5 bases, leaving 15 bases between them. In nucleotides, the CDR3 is TGTGCCAGCAGCCGATCGGACAGTCGAAATGAAAAACTGTTTTTT. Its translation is CASSRSDSRNEKLFF.

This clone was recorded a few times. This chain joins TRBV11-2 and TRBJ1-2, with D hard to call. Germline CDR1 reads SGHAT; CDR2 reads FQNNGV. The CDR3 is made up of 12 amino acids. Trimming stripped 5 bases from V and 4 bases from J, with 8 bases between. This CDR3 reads CASSPEVYGYTF. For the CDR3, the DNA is TGTGCCAGCAGCCCGGAGGTCTATGGCTACACCTTC.

As DNA, the CDR3 is TGTGCCAGCAGCGAGGCAAACTATGGCTACACCTTC. Amino acids: CASSEANYGYTF. The chain employs TRBV6-5 and TRBJ1-2; no reliable D call. This CDR3 is built from 12 residues. The V gene lost 6 bases and the J gene lost 2 bases, with 7 bases spanning the gap. The V gene's germline CDR1 is MNHEY and CDR2 SVGAGI.

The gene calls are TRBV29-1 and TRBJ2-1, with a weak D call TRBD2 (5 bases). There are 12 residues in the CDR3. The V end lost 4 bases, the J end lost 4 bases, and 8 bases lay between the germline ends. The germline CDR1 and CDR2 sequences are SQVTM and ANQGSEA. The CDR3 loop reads CSVVPGYNEQFF. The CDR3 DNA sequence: TGCAGCGTTGTTCCGGGGTACAATGAGCAGTTCTTC.

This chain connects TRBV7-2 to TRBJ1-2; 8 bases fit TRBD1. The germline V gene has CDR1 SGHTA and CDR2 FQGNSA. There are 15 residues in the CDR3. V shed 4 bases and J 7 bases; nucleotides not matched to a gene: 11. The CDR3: CASSSYQGAGVGYTF. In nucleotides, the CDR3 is TGTGCCAGCAGCTCATATCAGGGGGCCGGGGTTGGCTACACCTTC.

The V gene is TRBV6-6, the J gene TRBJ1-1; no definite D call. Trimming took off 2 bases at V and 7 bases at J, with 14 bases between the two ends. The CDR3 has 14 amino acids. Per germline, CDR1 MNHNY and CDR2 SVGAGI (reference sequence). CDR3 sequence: CASSYGGARGEAFF. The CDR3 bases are TGTGCCAGCAGTTACGGTGGAGCGCGCGGTGAAGCTTTCTTT.

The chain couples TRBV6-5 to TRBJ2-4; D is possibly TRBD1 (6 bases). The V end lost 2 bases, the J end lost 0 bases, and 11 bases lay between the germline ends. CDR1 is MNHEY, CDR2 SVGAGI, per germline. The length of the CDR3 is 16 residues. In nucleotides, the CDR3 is TGTGCCAGCAGTTACGGGGGCGGTCTAGCCAAAAACATTCAGTACTTC. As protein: CASSYGGGLAKNIQYF.